The 2 T cell receptor beta chains reported below all come from one sample, sequenced in a study of cytotoxic CD8 clonotypes in ibrutinib-treated CLL. Assay used: immunoSEQ multiplex PCR; TCRdb lists only in-frame clones, some missing. The table records 150,000 or so clones, over 75% of them present only once. Sequencing used PBMCs, obtained at disease progression, from a patient treated with ibrutinib. These receptors were taken from a human donor with chronic lymphocytic leukemia.

V gene TRBV29-1 combines with J gene TRBJ2-7; possibly TRBD1 for D (6 bases). CDR1 is SQVTM, CDR2 ANQGSEA, per germline. CDR3 length: 15 amino acids. V was pared by 1 base and J by 2 bases, with 15 bases between. The CDR3: CSVEVHSQGAYEQYF. For the CDR3, the DNA is TGCAGCGTTGAAGTCCACTCACAGGGAGCCTACGAGCAGTACTTC.

The rearrangement joins TRBV7-3 to TRBJ2-3; the D call may be TRBD1 or TRBD2 (5 bases each). Between the trimmed V and J ends, which lost 3 bases and 0 bases, there was a span of 10 bases. This CDR3 spans 15 amino acids. Germline assignment: CDR1 SGHTA and CDR2 FQGTGA. The CDR3: CASSFGGSSTDTQYF. The DNA for the CDR3 is TGTGCCAGCAGCTTTGGGGGATCTAGCACAGATACGCAGTATTTT.